This passage covers 27 T cell receptor beta chains from one sample sequenced in a study of blood T cell repertoires in COVID-19. Libraries were prepared by immunoSEQ multiplex PCR; TCRdb keeps only in-frame clonotypes and omits some of them. The table has 50,000 to 85,000 clones, about nine tenths seen once. Sequencing was carried out using peripheral blood. Receptors were obtained from a human donor in a cohort sampled during active COVID-19.

The rearrangement joins TRBV19 to TRBJ2-7; the D gene is possibly TRBD2 (5 bases). V was trimmed by 6 bases and J by 2 bases, leaving 17 bases between them. Germline V gene sequence: CDR1 LNHDA, CDR2 SQIVND (reference sequence). This CDR3 region has 15 residues. The CDR3, as DNA: TGTGCCAGTAGACCCCGCGCGGGCACTACCTACGAGCAGTACTTC. It specifies CASRPRAGTTYEQYF.

This rearrangement joins TRBV27 to TRBJ1-5; TRBD1 aligns across 9 bases. The CDR3 has 16 residues. Germline CDR1 MNHEY, CDR2 SMNVEV (reference sequence). V dropped 6 bases and J dropped 1; count of bases not matched to a gene: 7. In nucleotides, the CDR3 is TGTGCCAGCAGGGCCGGGACAGGGAACAGCAATCAGCCCCAGCATTTT. Encoded protein: CASRAGTGNSNQPQHF.

This rearrangement joins TRBV28 to TRBJ2-1; 11 bases fit TRBD2. Germline loops: CDR1 MDHEN, CDR2 SYDVKM. The V and J ends lost 2 bases and 3 bases, in that order; junction bases with no gene match: 0. CDR3 size: 15 residues. The CDR3: CASSLTSGSYNEQFF. The CDR3 coding sequence is TGTGCCAGCAGTTTAACTAGCGGGAGCTACAATGAGCAGTTCTTC.

The rearrangement links TRBV12-5 to TRBJ2-1; D unresolved. The V and J ends lost 1 base and 5 bases respectively, with 9 bases between them. The CDR3 has 14 amino acids. Per the germline V gene, CDR1 is LGHNT and CDR2 is FRNRAP. CDR3 nucleotides: TGTGCTAGTGGTTTGGGACTCGTTAACAATGAGCAGTTCTTC. It codes for CASGLGLVNNEQFF.

This chain joins TRBV19 and TRBJ2-5, with 8 bases lining up with TRBD2. Germline V gives CDR1 LNHDA, CDR2 SQIVND (reference sequence). The CDR3 runs to 17 residues. V lost 2 bases, J lost 2 bases, and 10 bases stayed unmatched. The CDR3 DNA reads as TGTGCCAGTAGTATACAAGGGAGAGCGGGAGTACAAGAGACCCAGTACTTC. Its protein product is CASSIQGRAGVQETQYF. The full variable domain, in which reference TRBV19 and TRBJ2-5 provide the parts outside the CDR3, is DGGITQSPKYLFRKEGQNVTLSCEQNLNHDAMYWYRQDPGQGLRLIYYSQIVNDFQKGDIAEGYSVSREKKESFPLTVTSAQKNPTAFYLCASSIQGRAGVQETQYFGPGTRLLVL.

The chain couples TRBV4-3 to TRBJ1-2; D unresolved. Trimming left V 0 bases short and J 6 bases short, with 8 bases between. Germline loops: CDR1 LGHNA, CDR2 YSLEER. The CDR3 has 13 residues. The CDR3 protein is CASSQDLPDGYTF. The DNA for the CDR3 is TGCGCCAGCAGCCAAGATTTACCGGATGGCTACACCTTC.

This clone appeared once. The CDR3 loop reads CASSTSGGRQQFF. The CDR3 region has the DNA TGTGCCAGCAGCACCAGCGGTGGACGGCAGCAGTTCTTC. The chain combines TRBV7-8 with TRBJ2-1, with D possibly TRBD2 on 5 matching bases. Germline CDR1 and CDR2: SGHVS and FQNEAQ. Trimming cost V 5 bases and J 11 bases, with 16 bases left between them. The length of the CDR3 is 13 residues.

The J gene is TRBJ2-7, the V gene TRBV3-1 (or the pseudogene TRBV3-2); 9 nucleotides match TRBD2. V was pared by 4 bases and J by 2 bases, with 12 bases of the junction left unmatched. Germline V gene lookup returns CDR1 LGHDT and CDR2 YNNKEL (reference sequence). CDR3 length: 17 amino acids. CDR3 nucleotide sequence: TGTGCCAGCAGCCGCCTGCCTAGCGGGAAGCCCGCCTACGAGCAGTACTTC. Translating it yields CASSRLPSGKPAYEQYF.

In this sample, this clone turned up a few times. J is TRBJ1-3 and V is TRBV4-1; 8 bases agree with TRBD1. The CDR3 runs 17 residues. The J segment lost 2 bases and the V segment lost 1 base, leaving 7 bases of the junction unmatched. The V gene's germline CDR1 is MGHRA and CDR2 YSYEKL. CDR3 sequence reads: CASSQAQVQGAGNTIYF. In DNA form, the CDR3 reads TGCGCCAGCAGCCAAGCCCAGGTACAGGGGGCTGGAAACACCATATATTTT.

This chain uses TRBV5-1 with TRBJ2-3; the D is unclear. The CDR3 covers 16 residues. V lost 3 bases and J lost 4, with 18 bases in between. Germline CDR1 is SGHRS and CDR2 is YFSETQ. Here the CDR3 DNA reads TGCGCCAGCAGCTCTTGGAGACCTATCAACGCAGATACGCAGTATTTT. Amino acids: CASSSWRPINADTQYF.

The CDR3 region has the DNA TGCGCCAGCAGCTTGGGACAGCCCAAAAACATTCAGTACTTC. This encodes CASSLGQPKNIQYF. This chain links TRBV5-1 with TRBJ2-4; maybe TRBD1 (5 bases). Between the trimmed V and J ends, which lost 0 bases and 2 bases, there was a span of 6 bases. The CDR3 extends over 14 amino acids. Germline CDR1 reads SGHRS; CDR2 reads YFSETQ. Using reference TRBV5-1 and TRBJ2-4 for the parts outside the CDR3, the full variable domain is KAGVTQTPRYLIKTRGQQVTLSCSPISGHRSVSWYQQTPGQGLQFLFEYFSETQRNKGNFPGRFSGRQFSNSRSEMNVSTLELGDSALYLCASSLGQPKNIQYFGAGTRLSVL.

The chain recombines TRBV7-2 with TRBJ2-3; 12 bases line up with TRBD1. The CDR3 length is 15 residues. The germline V gene has CDR1 SGHTA and CDR2 FQGNSA. Trimming cost V 7 bases and J 6 bases; bases outside gene matches: 8. Written as DNA, the CDR3 is TGTGCCAGCACCCCGGGACAGGGGGCGTCCGATACGCAGTATTTT. This codes for CASTPGQGASDTQYF. Supplemented by reference TRBV7-2 and TRBJ2-3, the full variable domain reads GAGVSQSPSNKVTEKGKDVELRCDPISGHTALYWYRQSLGQGLEFLIYFQGNSAPDKSGLPSDRFSAERTGGSVSTLTIQRTQQEDSAVYLCASTPGQGASDTQYFGPGTRLTVL.

The chain carries TRBV29-1 and TRBJ2-3; D ambiguous. Germline V lookup: CDR1 SQVTM, CDR2 ANQGSEA. CDR3 length equals 14 residues. Between the trimmed V and J ends, which lost 0 bases and 2 bases, there was a span of 9 bases. CDR3 nucleotide sequence: TGCAGCGTTGAAGATGGGCAGTCCACAGATACGCAGTATTTT. Its translation is CSVEDGQSTDTQYF.

The chain recombines TRBV19 with TRBJ1-1, with D uncertain. The germline V and J ends were trimmed by 6 bases and 3 bases, with 11 bases remaining between them. Germline CDR1 is LNHDA and CDR2 is SQIVND (reference sequence). CDR3 length: 13 residues. CDR3 nucleotide sequence: TGTGCCAGTAGCACCAACGGGGACACTGAAGCTTTCTTT. Encoded protein: CASSTNGDTEAFF.

This chain uses TRBV3-1 (or the pseudogene TRBV3-2) with TRBJ1-4; 9 bases line up with TRBD1. This CDR3 has 16 residues. Per germline, CDR1 LGHDT and CDR2 YNNKEL (reference sequence). Trimming cost V 1 base and J 7 bases; bases outside gene matches: 7. CDR3 DNA sequence: TGTGCCAGCAGCCAAGGACCCGGACAGGGGACTGAAAAACTGTTTTTT. Translation: CASSQGPGQGTEKLFF.

V usage is TRBV2 and J usage is TRBJ2-2; D may be TRBD1 (6 bases). This CDR3 spans 14 amino acids. Looked up from germline, CDR1 is SNHLY and CDR2 is FYNNEI. The ends were cut back, 8 bases at V and 1 base at J, with 11 bases in the middle. The CDR3 bases are TGTGCCAGCGGTCGGGGACAGAACACCGGGGAGCTGTTTTTT. Amino acids: CASGRGQNTGELFF.

The chain is built from TRBV2 and TRBJ2-3; TRBD2 is a possible D gene (5 bases). The CDR3 runs to 14 residues. Trimming took off 5 bases at V and 0 bases at J, with 9 bases between the two ends. CDR1 and CDR2 from the germline V gene are SNHLY and FYNNEI. CDR3 amino acids: CASSLEASTDTQYF. In nucleotides, the CDR3 is TGTGCCAGCAGTTTGGAGGCGAGCACAGATACGCAGTATTTT.

The rearrangement uses TRBV21-1 and TRBJ2-5; TRBD2 was called by the table and not checked on the DNA. TRBV21-1 is assigned pseudogene status. The CDR3 runs to 14 residues. This CDR3 is CARSERGARETQYF. The CDR3 DNA reads as TGTGCCAGGTCCGAGCGGGGGGCTAGGGAGACCCAGTACTTC.

The chain is built from TRBV6-5 and TRBJ2-7; no reliable D call. The ends were cut back, 9 bases at V and 0 bases at J, with 9 bases in the middle. This CDR3 region has 12 residues. Looked up from germline, CDR1 is MNHEY and CDR2 is SVGAGI. CDR3 region: CASREDSYEQYF. The CDR3 DNA reads TGTGCCAGTCGAGAGGACTCCTACGAGCAGTACTTC.

This chain connects TRBV6-4 to TRBJ2-1; 8 bases map to TRBD2. Losses at the gene ends were 3 bases for V and 5 bases for J; bases not matched to a gene: 3. The CDR3 runs to 14 residues. Germline V lookup: CDR1 MRHNA, CDR2 SNTAGT. CDR3 sequence (DNA): TGTGCCAGCAGTGAAGCGGGGGCGAACAATGAGCAGTTCTTC. Its translation: CASSEAGANNEQFF.

This clone turned up a few times. The J gene is TRBJ2-1, the V gene TRBV4-2, with 9 bases aligning to TRBD2. The CDR3 has 16 residues. The germline CDR1 and CDR2 sequences are LGHNA and YNFKEQ. J lost 7 bases, V lost 0 bases, and 7 bases had no gene match. The CDR3 DNA sequence: TGTGCCAGCAGCCAAGAGGGCGGGGGGGGATTGAATGAGCAGTTCTTC. Amino acids: CASSQEGGGGLNEQFF.

This chain uses TRBV2 with TRBJ2-1; 9 bases are shared with TRBD1. V was pared by 6 bases and J by 4 bases, with 4 bases of the junction left unmatched. CDR1 is SNHLY, CDR2 FYNNEI, per germline. The CDR3 loop spans 14 amino acids. DNA of the CDR3: TGTGCCAGCAGGGGACAGGGATCTTACAATGAGCAGTTCTTC. Translation: CASRGQGSYNEQFF.

The V gene is TRBV9, the J gene TRBJ2-2, with TRBD1 matching 11 bases. This CDR3 has 20 residues. Trimming took 3 bases from V and 2 from J; bases not matched to a gene: 15. The V gene's germline CDR1 is SGDLS and CDR2 YYNGEE. CDR3 DNA: TGTGCCAGCAGCGGAGCCAATACTCCTGGACAGGGGGCTAACACCGGGGAGCTGTTTTTT. It codes for CASSGANTPGQGANTGELFF.

This rearrangement joins TRBV4-1 to TRBJ1-2; TRBD1 aligns across 7 bases. The V and J ends lost 2 bases and 5 bases, in that order; junction bases with no gene match: 2. The CDR3 is 13 residues long. The germline V gene has CDR1 MGHRA and CDR2 YSYEKL. CDR3 bases: TGCGCCAGCAGCCAACAGACAGGGTATGGCTACACCTTC. Translating gives CASSQQTGYGYTF.

This chain links TRBV7-3 with TRBJ1-1; 8 bases are shared with TRBD1. Trimming cost V 5 bases and J 0 bases; bases outside gene matches: 5. The CDR3 covers 15 residues. Germline CDR1 and CDR2: SGHTA and FQGTGA. CDR3 nucleotide sequence: TGTGCCAGCAGCCGAGGACAGGGACTGAACACTGAAGCTTTCTTT. Its protein product is CASSRGQGLNTEAFF.

Concerning this clone: This same CDR3 is encoded by further DNA sequences in the sample. The rearrangement links TRBV19 to TRBJ2-7; TRBD2 matches 12 bases. Trimming cost V 1 base and J 4 bases; bases outside gene matches: 2. The CDR3 contains 15 residues. CDR1 and CDR2 (germline): LNHDA, SQIVND (reference sequence). In nucleotides, the CDR3 is TGTGCCAGTAGTATAGGCGGGACTAGCGGGTACGAGCAGTACTTC. Translation: CASSIGGTSGYEQYF.

The V call is TRBV19, the J call TRBJ2-1; TRBD2 aligns across 9 bases. From germline, CDR1 is LNHDA and CDR2 SQIVND (reference sequence). There are 15 residues in the CDR3. V lost 3 bases and J lost 9; bases outside the gene matches: 9. CDR3 coding DNA: TGTGCCAGTAGTATGACGCGGGAGGGCCTTGTTGAGCAGTTCTTC. This gives the protein CASSMTREGLVEQFF.